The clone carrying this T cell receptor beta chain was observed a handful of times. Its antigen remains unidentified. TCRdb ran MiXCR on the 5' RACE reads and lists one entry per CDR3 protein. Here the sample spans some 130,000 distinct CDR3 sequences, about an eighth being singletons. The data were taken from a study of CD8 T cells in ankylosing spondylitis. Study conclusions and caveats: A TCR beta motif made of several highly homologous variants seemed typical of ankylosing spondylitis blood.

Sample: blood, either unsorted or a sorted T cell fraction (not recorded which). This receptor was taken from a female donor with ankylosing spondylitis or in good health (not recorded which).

The chain's CDR3 is CASSDQPDFVGELFF. CDR3 nucleotide sequence: TGTGCCAGCAGTGACCAACCTGACTTCGTCGGGGAGCTGTTTTTT. The chain recombines TRBV6-4 with TRBJ2-2; D is uncertain. From germline, CDR1 is MRHNA and CDR2 SNTAGT. Between the trimmed V and J ends, which lost 2 bases and 7 bases, there was a span of 14 bases. The CDR3 loop spans 15 amino acids.